The 5 T cell receptor beta chains given below trace back to one sample, sequenced in a study of blood T cells in healthy people across ages. The second PCR ran roughly 6 to 11 cycles with a sample-barcoded 5' primer and J-beta primers. TCRdb processed the 5' RACE reads anew with MiXCR; each CDR3 protein has one entry. Among some 1.4 million distinct CDR3 sequences listed, approximately 40% were seen once. The sample comprised blood. These receptors all come from a woman aged 18-29 years in good health.

There are a few counts of this clonotype. The gene calls are TRBV18 and TRBJ1-5; D call uncertain. In germline, CDR1 is KGHSH, CDR2 LQKENI. V was trimmed by 4 bases and J by 0 bases, leaving 19 bases between them. The CDR3 runs 18 residues. The CDR3 sequence: CASSRTGQTTTSNQPQHF. In DNA form, the CDR3 reads TGTGCCAGCTCACGTACTGGCCAAACCACGACTAGCAATCAGCCCCAGCATTTT.

The CDR3, as DNA: TGTGCCAGCAGCCTGTTGACCGGGACTGGCACAGATACGCAGTATTTT. It codes for CASSLLTGTGTDTQYF. This chain links TRBV7-3 with TRBJ2-3; the D gene is possibly TRBD2 (6 bases). The V gene lost 5 bases and the J gene lost 1 base, with 16 bases spanning the gap. In germline, CDR1 is SGHTA, CDR2 FQGTGA. CDR3 size: 16 residues.

This rearrangement joins TRBV3-1 to TRBJ2-1, with 7 bases fitting TRBD2. CDR1 is LGHDT, CDR2 YNNKEL, per germline (reference sequence). The CDR3 is 16 amino acids. The V segment lost 0 bases and the J segment 2 bases; nucleotides outside the gene matches: 4. CDR3 coding DNA: TGTGCCAGCAGCCAAGAAGGAGCGGGAACCTACAATGAGCAGTTCTTC. It yields the protein CASSQEGAGTYNEQFF.

Comment on this clonotype: One end of the junction is discordant with germline, which a read error may explain. J is TRBJ2-5 and V is TRBV6-5; possibly TRBD1 or TRBD2 for D (7 bases each). The V gene's germline CDR1 is MNHEY and CDR2 SVGAGI. The CDR3 is made up of 13 amino acids. The CDR3 sequence is CASRAGGAYEQYF. CDR3 coding DNA: TGTGCCAGCAGGGCAGGGGGGGCCTACGAGCAGTACTTT.

This clonotype has a handful of counts. J is TRBJ2-7 and V is TRBV5-1, with D maybe TRBD1 (5 bases). With 0 bases removed from V and 0 bases from J, the gap between germline ends came to 13 bases. The CDR3 has 16 residues. Germline CDR1 reads SGHRS; CDR2 reads YFSETQ. CDR3 coding DNA: TGCGCCAGCAGCTTGGATGGGGCTGCGAGCTCCTACGAGCAGTACTTC. Amino acid sequence: CASSLDGAASSYEQYF.